This paragraph reports one T cell receptor beta chain. Its target is unknown. Clones were sequenced by immunoSEQ multiplex PCR, and TCRdb holds only the in-frame ones, with some missing. This sample carries about 48,000 clones, 70% to 90% of them seen once, and the ten largest clones take about 5%. This entry comes from a study of T cell responses to AZD1222 COVID-19 vaccine. Study results and caveats: Spike was spanned by vaccine-associated CD4 TCRs, with dominance at 160-218 and 743-854.

This sequence was found in an adult who received the AZD1222 COVID-19 vaccine. The source material was peripheral blood, sampled 28 days after the second AZD1222 dose.

The CDR3 sequence is CASSPETGGYTF. The CDR3 bases are TGTGCCAGCAGCCCCGAGACAGGTGGCTACACCTTC. The gene calls are TRBV9 and TRBJ1-2; weak D call: TRBD1 (6 bases). The CDR3 loop spans 12 amino acids. The germline V and J ends were trimmed by 4 bases and 7 bases, with 11 bases remaining between them. CDR1 and CDR2 from the germline V gene are SGDLS and YYNGEE.